This entry describes one T cell receptor beta chain. The source of the sample is a study of blood T cell repertoires in COVID-19. Study-level information: Sources were T cells, B-cell-depleted T cells, or PBMCs; the material itself was cDNA or gDNA.

Assay used: immunoSEQ multiplex PCR; TCRdb lists only in-frame clones, some missing. Found here are about 210,000 clones, roughly 86% of them singletons; the top ten hold 6% to 8.5%. The TCR was taken from a woman in her fifties or sixties with active or convalescent COVID-19. Sequencing was done on a sample of peripheral blood.

CDR3 coding DNA: TGTGCCAGTAGTGTCGTCAGAGGAGAGACCCAGTACTTC. Translated: CASSVVRGETQYF. V and J are TRBV19 and TRBJ2-5; no clear D gene. V was cut by 5 bases and J by 4 bases, with 11 bases left in between. There are 13 residues in the CDR3. CDR1 LNHDA and CDR2 SQIVND come from the germline V gene (reference sequence). Full variable domain (remainder filled in from reference TRBV19 and TRBJ2-5): DGGITQSPKYLFRKEGQNVTLSCEQNLNHDAMYWYRQDPGQGLRLIYYSQIVNDFQKGDIAEGYSVSREKKESFPLTVTSAQKNPTAFYLCASSVVRGETQYFGPGTRLLVL.